The clone carrying this T cell receptor (beta chain) has only a few counts. Its antigen is still unknown. This sample stems from a study of CD8 T cells in ankylosing spondylitis. Regarding the study as a whole: Prior work had noted some motif variants in reactive arthritis blood and synovial fluid.

From the 5' RACE reads, TCRdb called clonotypes with MiXCR, one entry per CDR3 protein. The sample records 150,000 to 200,000 distinct CDR3 sequences, 15% to 20% being singletons. The CDR3 consists of 14 residues. Germline V gene sequence: CDR1 SGHRS, CDR2 YFSETQ. The V and J ends lost 0 bases and 1 base respectively, with 6 bases between them. This receptor was taken from a male donor aged 10-35 years with ankylosing spondylitis or in good health (not recorded which). Sequencing was done on a sample of blood, either unsorted or a sorted T cell fraction (not recorded which). The chain is built from TRBV5-1 and TRBJ2-3; D not resolved. Here the CDR3 DNA reads TGCGCCAGCAGCTTGGCCCAGGGCACAGATACGCAGTATTTT. It yields the protein CASSLAQGTDTQYF.